This T cell receptor (beta chain) was recorded in a study of beta chain features in type 1 diabetes. Whole-study findings and limits: Naive, central memory and Treg TCRB repertoires appeared more alike in patients than in healthy donors. Type 1 diabetes patients had VDJ junctions that carried fewer insertions and more deletions. When Type 1 diabetes patients were examined, their TCRB CDR3s proved moderately but significantly shorter in all four CD4+ subsets.

About this clone itself: Antigen: not known.

CDR1 and CDR2 from the germline V gene are MGHDK and SYGVNS. V was pared by 1 base and J by 7 bases, with 5 bases between. CDR3 length: 12 amino acids. Markers CD45RO/CCR7/CD25/CD127/CD95/CD27 served to sort CD4+ naive, central memory, regulatory and stem cell-like memory cells. The isolated RNA, all of it, was reverse transcribed, so expressed TCRB transcripts were what got sequenced. Samples of naive, central memory and regulatory T cells yielded a mean of about 3.9 million reads. Method: immunoSEQ multiplex PCR; TCRdb's copy keeps in-frame clones and lacks some. The data show over 150,000 clones, about a tenth seen once.

The sequence came from a man aged 25-45 years with type 1 diabetes. The chain carries TRBV25-1 and TRBJ1-5, with no clear D. The sequenced material came from central memory CD4+ T cells from blood. CDR3 nucleotides: TGTGCCAGCAGTGAATCCGAGCAGCCCCAGCATTTT. It is translated as CASSESEQPQHF.